This entry describes one TCR beta chain. Clones were read by immunoSEQ multiplex PCR, and TCRdb kept only the in-frame ones, dropping some. The sample records about 430,000 clones, around nine tenths being singletons. The entry originates in a study of blood T cell repertoires in COVID-19. Study background: Italy, Spain and the United States were the sources of the convalescent and acute COVID-19 samples. PBMCs, B-cell-depleted T cells, or T cells were the source of the cDNA or gDNA that made up the material.

Trimming took off 4 bases at V and 1 base at J, with 7 bases between the two ends. This CDR3 is 12 amino acids long. CDR1 is GTSNPN, CDR2 SVGIG, per germline (reference sequence). Patients in Seattle were enrolled during active infection, then followed longitudinally. The clonotype originates from a man aged 18 to 29 with COVID-19, enrolled during active disease. The source material was peripheral blood. The chain links TRBV30 to TRBJ1-1; no clear D gene. CDR3 amino acids: CAWNPGNTEAFF. The CDR3 DNA reads as TGTGCCTGGAATCCAGGGAACACTGAAGCTTTCTTT.